This T cell receptor (beta chain) was documented in a study of T cell changes during pregnancy in multiple sclerosis (dated by TCRdb to between 2018 and 2021). Context from the whole study: Changes in the T cell repertoire over the course of pregnancy were examined in this study in women with multiple sclerosis.

Reading from cysteine to phenylalanine, the CDR3 counts 13 amino acids. The only DNA kept is the CDR3, 39 bases in frame from the first base. At the junction V is shortened by 1 base and J by 9 bases, with 10 bases in between. The germline V gene (reference sequence) supplies CDR1 MNHNY and CDR2 SVGAGI. Receptors were amplified or captured by the immunoSEQ multiplex PCR assay. TCRdb carries this immuneACCESS record with in-frame sequences only. Its versions omit some clonotypes, under half of them owing to an unresolved V gene in the studies checked, with the rest unexplained. Present in this sample are about 60,000 clones, more than 85% of which were seen just once. Under 0.95% of the sample goes to the ten largest clones. To note about this clone: The antigen this receptor binds is unknown. No much larger clone is present one base from it, and per-base qualities are unavailable.

The sequence is built from TRBV6-6 and TRBJ2-1; perhaps TRBD2 is the D gene, with 6 bases matching. The sample in question was peripheral blood, obtained in the first trimester of pregnancy. This sequence originates from a female donor with multiple sclerosis, enrolled in a pregnancy study. For the CDR3, the sequence is CASSYLAGTEQFF. The DNA sequence reads TGTGCCAGCAGTTACTTGGCGGGGACTGAGCAGTTCTTC.